This T cell receptor (beta chain) comes out of a study of a mutant IDH1 vaccine in newly diagnosed glioma. Overall study context: Treated patients, roughly 62% male and approximately 38% female, averaged roughly 43 years of age. Patients were pretreated with radiotherapy, temozolomide, or both, mostly both. General study points: The study observed vaccine-induced immune responses in approximately 93% of patients. Apparently unrelated to pseudoprogression were changes in the top peripheral T cell clonotypes.

Note on this clone: Its antigen is as yet unknown.

Sample time point: baseline, week 1 (first vaccination visit). As for treatment: pre-vaccination baseline after standard-of-care therapy. TCRdb's table, derived via immunoSEQ multiplex PCR, lists solely in-frame clones and lacks some. This table holds about 68,000 clones, about four fifths found once. Deletions cut 7 bases from V and 8 bases from J, with 16 bases between. Germline V CDR1 and CDR2: SGDLS, YYNGEE. This CDR3 region has 13 residues. The chain employs TRBV9 and TRBJ2-1; D assignment may be TRBD1 or TRBD2 (6 bases each). The receptor comes from a man aged 50 or older with glioma. The input for sequencing was PBMCs, taken from a glioma patient treated with radiotherapy, temozolomide or both. The CDR3, as DNA: TGTGCCAGCGGGGGGCAGGGGAGGCATGAGCAGTTCTTC. It specifies CASGGQGRHEQFF. Filled out from reference TRBV9 and TRBJ2-1, the complete variable domain reads DSGVTQTPKHLITATGQRVTLRCSPRSGDLSVYWYQQSLDQGLQFLIQYYNGEERAKGNILERFSAQQFPDLHSELNLSSLELGDSALYFCASGGQGRHEQFFGPGTRLTVL.